A selection of T cell receptor beta chains follows, all from one sample in a study of radiotherapy plus CTLA-4 blockade in lung cancer. Repertoires were generated with immunoSEQ multiplex PCR, while TCRdb's copy carries only in-frame clones and drops some. This table holds tens of thousands of clones, around 79% found once. The sample in question was peripheral blood, obtained from a patient treated with radiotherapy plus ipilimumab. The receptors here all came from a human donor with non-small cell lung cancer whose response to radiotherapy plus ipilimumab could not be evaluated. The CDR3 runs from the conserved cysteine through the conserved F or W. A D gene is named only where the DNA matches it firmly. Expanded clones get a size class; other rows say once, few or many, or leave the size out.

>TRBV7-9|13|NA|TRBJ1-2|once
CASSLEQGSGYTF
TGTGCCAGCAGCTTAGAGCAGGGTAGCGGCTACACCTTC
>TRBV27|15|NA|TRBJ1-1|NA
CASSLYRGMDTEAFF
TGTGCCAGCAGTTTATATAGGGGCATGGATACTGAAGCTTTCTTT
>TRBV7-2|16|NA|TRBJ1-5|NA
CASSLRGEVGNQPQHF
TGTGCCAGCAGCCTTCGGGGGGAGGTCGGCAATCAGCCCCAGCATTTT
>TRBV2|15|TRBD2|TRBJ2-2|once
CASRELAGGTGELFF
TGTGCCAGCAGGGAATTAGCGGGAGGCACCGGGGAGCTGTTTTTT
>TRBV7-2|13|NA|TRBJ1-2|few
CASSLGAVGGYTF
TGTGCCAGCAGCTTAGGGGCTGTGGGTGGCTACACCTTC
>TRBV7-9|14|NA|TRBJ1-2|NA
CASSHSDRTYGYTF
TGTGCCAGCAGCCATTCTGACAGGACCTATGGCTACACCTTC
>TRBV7-9|13|TRBD1|TRBJ2-2|NA
CASSLPGGGELFF
TGTGCCAGCAGCTTACCAGGGGGCGGGGAGCTGTTTTTT
>TRBV5-4|15|NA|TRBJ2-5|NA
CASSSKTGYQETQYF
TGTGCCAGCAGCTCCAAGACGGGGTACCAAGAGACCCAGTACTTC
>TRBV5-1|12|NA|TRBJ2-3|NA
CASSLGLDTQYF
TGCGCCAGCAGCTTAGGACTAGATACGCAGTATTTT
>TRBV7-2|12|NA|TRBJ2-7|NA
CASSNSAYEQYF
TGTGCCAGCAGTAACTCGGCCTACGAGCAGTACTTC
>TRBV5-4|15|NA|TRBJ2-7|NA
CASSWGGWGPYEQYF
TGTGCCAGCAGCTGGGGGGGATGGGGGCCCTACGAGCAGTACTTC
>TRBV27|17|TRBD1|TRBJ1-6|once
CASSLSTGGVWLSPLHF
TGTGCCAGCAGTTTATCTACAGGGGGCGTGTGGCTCTCACCCCTCCACTTT
>TRBV19|12|NA|TRBJ1-2|NA
CASSTLGYGYTF
TGTGCCAGTAGTACCCTCGGCTATGGCTACACCTTC
>TRBV11-3|16|TRBD2|TRBJ2-7|NA
CASSSLTSGGIHEQYF
TGTGCCAGCAGCTCCCTAACTAGCGGGGGGATTCACGAGCAGTACTTC
>TRBV5-1|14|TRBD1|TRBJ1-2|NA
CASSLEGQGRGYTF
TGCGCCAGCAGCTTGGAGGGACAGGGAAGGGGCTACACCTTC
>TRBV4-1|16|TRBD1|TRBJ1-3|NA
CASSLQTGQTGNTIYF
TGCGCCAGCAGCCTACAAACGGGACAGACTGGAAACACCATATATTTT
>TRBV9|16|TRBD2|TRBJ2-2|NA
CASSVALAGPTGELFF
TGTGCCAGCAGCGTAGCGCTAGCGGGGCCCACCGGGGAGCTGTTTTTT